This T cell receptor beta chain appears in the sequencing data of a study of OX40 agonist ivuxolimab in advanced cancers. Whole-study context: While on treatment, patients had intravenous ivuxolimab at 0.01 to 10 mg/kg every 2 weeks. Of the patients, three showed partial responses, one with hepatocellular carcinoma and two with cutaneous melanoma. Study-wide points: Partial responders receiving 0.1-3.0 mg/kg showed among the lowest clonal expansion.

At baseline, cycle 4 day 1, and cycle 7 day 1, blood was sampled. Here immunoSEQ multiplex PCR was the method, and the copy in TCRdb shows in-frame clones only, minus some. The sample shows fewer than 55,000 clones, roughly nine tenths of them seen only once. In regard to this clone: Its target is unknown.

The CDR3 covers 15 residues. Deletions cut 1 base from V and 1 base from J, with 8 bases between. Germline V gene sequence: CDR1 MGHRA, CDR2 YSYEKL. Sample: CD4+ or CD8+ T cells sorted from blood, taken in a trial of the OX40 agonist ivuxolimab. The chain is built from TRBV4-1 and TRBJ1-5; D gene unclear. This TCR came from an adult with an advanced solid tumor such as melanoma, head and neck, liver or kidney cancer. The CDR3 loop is CASSQGQISNQPQHF. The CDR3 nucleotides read TGCGCCAGCAGCCAAGGCCAGATCAGCAATCAGCCCCAGCATTTT.